These 28 T cell receptor beta chains were all obtained from the same sample, sequenced in a study of cytomegalovirus exposure and HLA in healthy donors. The PCR had 60 Vbeta and 13 Jbeta primers. Profiling relied on immunoSEQ multiplex PCR, and the TCRdb table lists in-frame clones only, not all of them. Among 120,000 or so clones listed, around 80% were seen once. The sample comprised PBMCs. These receptors were taken from a man aged 30 to 45 in good health and CMV-seropositive.

This clone was picked up a small number of times. The rearrangement uses TRBV5-1 and TRBJ2-3; 10 bases are shared with TRBD2. Germline trimming cut 4 bases from V and 2 bases from J; bases unmatched to any gene: 7. This CDR3 is built from 16 residues. Germline V CDR1 and CDR2: SGHRS, YFSETQ. CDR3 DNA: TGCGCCAGCAGCAAAAGGACTAGCGGACTCACAGATACGCAGTATTTT. Translated, it gives CASSKRTSGLTDTQYF.

This rearrangement joins TRBV6-4 to TRBJ2-1; 8 bases are shared with TRBD2. Germline CDR1 and CDR2: MRHNA and SNTAGT. After removal of 5 bases from V and 4 bases from J, the junction contained 4 bases not matched to a gene. The CDR3 loop spans 14 amino acids. CDR3 nucleotides: TGTGCCAGCAGTTTTAGCGGGGAGTACAATGAGCAGTTCTTC. It specifies CASSFSGEYNEQFF.

The V call is TRBV27, the J call TRBJ2-2; 7 nucleotides align to TRBD2. The ends lost 3 bases at V and 5 bases at J; junction bases unmatched: 0. This CDR3 has 13 residues. Germline CDR1 is MNHEY and CDR2 is SMNVEV (reference sequence). In DNA form, the CDR3 reads TGTGCCAGCAGTTTCGGGGGGACCGGGGAGCTGTTTTTT. It specifies CASSFGGTGELFF.

This chain connects TRBV13 to TRBJ2-1; D not resolved. The CDR3 is made up of 13 amino acids. Germline-derived CDR1 and CDR2 are PRHDT and FYEKMQ (reference sequence). Trimming took 6 bases from V and 6 from J, leaving 12 bases between them. CDR3 DNA sequence: TGTGCCAGCAGTCAGTTGGAGCGCAATGAGCAGTTCTTC. Translated, it gives CASSQLERNEQFF.

J is TRBJ2-4 and V is TRBV6-5, with a possible D match to TRBD1 (6 bases). Per the germline V gene, CDR1 is MNHEY and CDR2 is SVGAGI. This CDR3 contains 15 residues. The ends were cut back, 0 bases at V and 3 bases at J, with 9 bases in the middle. The CDR3 sequence: CASSYSAQGKNIQYF. DNA for the CDR3: TGTGCCAGCAGTTACTCGGCACAGGGCAAAAACATTCAGTACTTC.

The sample holds a few counts of this clone. The chain joins TRBV7-2 to TRBJ2-1, with 8 bases lining up with TRBD2. The CDR3 runs to 14 residues. V trimming: 7 bases; J trimming: 8 bases; junction bases outside the gene matches: 10. Germline V gives CDR1 SGHTA, CDR2 FQGNSA. The CDR3 DNA sequence: TGTGCCAGCACCCCCGGGGGGGAGGTTGATGAGCAGTTCTTC. Amino acid sequence: CASTPGGEVDEQFF.

The V gene is TRBV30, the J gene TRBJ1-2; possible D gene TRBD1, 6 bases. Germline-derived CDR1 and CDR2 are GTSNPN and SVGIG (reference sequence). The length of the CDR3 is 13 residues. Trimming removed 3 bases from V and 8 bases from J, with 16 bases in between. DNA of the CDR3: TGTGCCTGGAGACAAGCAGGGGAAGGAGGCTACACCTTC. It specifies CAWRQAGEGGYTF.

This clone was picked up one time. The CDR3 sequence is CASSQSAGTGFTEAFF. CDR3 DNA sequence: TGCGCCAGCAGCCAGTCGGCCGGGACAGGGTTCACTGAAGCTTTCTTT. The rearrangement uses TRBV4-3 and TRBJ1-1, with 9 nucleotides matching TRBD1. Germline CDR1 LGHNA, CDR2 YSLEER. With V trimmed by 3 bases and J by 4 bases, 9 bases remained unmatched. The CDR3 length is 16 residues.

In this sample, this clone turned up once. V is TRBV4-3 and J is TRBJ2-3; 7 nucleotides agree with TRBD1. This CDR3 is built from 18 residues. Germline V CDR1 and CDR2: LGHNA, YSLEER. V shed 2 bases and J 6 bases; nucleotides not matched to a gene: 17. In nucleotides, the CDR3 is TGCGCCAGCAGCCAACAACTCCTTTTAGGGGGCTCCCTGGATACGCAGTATTTT. Translation: CASSQQLLLGGSLDTQYF.

The table lists this clone with a count of one. The V gene is TRBV13, the J gene TRBJ2-3; 8 positions agree with TRBD1. CDR3 length: 16 residues. CDR1 and CDR2 from the germline V gene are PRHDT and FYEKMQ (reference sequence). V lost 2 bases to trimming and J lost 4 bases; unmatched junction nucleotides: 8. CDR3 in amino acids: CASSLIPGGLADTQYF. The CDR3 DNA is TGTGCCAGCAGCTTAATACCAGGGGGCTTGGCAGATACGCAGTATTTT.

The chain employs TRBV6-1 and TRBJ2-5; 9 nucleotides agree with TRBD2. V lost 8 bases to trimming and J lost 1 base; unmatched junction nucleotides: 8. Germline CDR1 is MNHNS and CDR2 is SASEGT. The CDR3 totals 15 residues. The CDR3 bases are TGTGCCAGCGGGGGGTTTAGCGGGAGCCAAGAGACCCAGTACTTC. As protein: CASGGFSGSQETQYF.

This rearrangement joins TRBV21-1 to TRBJ2-7; the table's D gene call, TRBD1, was not cross checked with the DNA. TRBV21-1 is annotated as a pseudogene. CDR3 length: 12 amino acids. CDR3 bases: TGTGAACCGGGACAGGGGGCGATGGAGCAGTACTTC. This sequence encodes CEPGQGAMEQYF.

The chain employs TRBV2 and TRBJ2-7; no clear D gene. The CDR3 is made up of 11 amino acids. Per germline, CDR1 SNHLY and CDR2 FYNNEI. V lost 7 bases, J lost 3 bases, and 7 bases lay in between. CDR3 bases: TGTGCCAGCAAAAGAGGCTACGAGCAGTACTTC. Translated, it gives CASKRGYEQYF.

The chain has TRBV30 and TRBJ1-2, with D tentatively TRBD1 (5 bases). V was pared by 5 bases and J by 8 bases, with 15 bases between. Looked up from germline, CDR1 is GTSNPN and CDR2 is SVGIG (reference sequence). The CDR3 sequence is 12 residues long. CDR3 loop: CAWGRGDRGYTF. Written as DNA, the CDR3 is TGTGCCTGGGGGCGGGGGGATAGGGGCTACACCTTC. The complete variable domain, with remaining parts taken from reference TRBV30 and TRBJ1-2, reads SQTIHQWPATLVQPVGSPLSLECTVEGTSNPNLYWYRQAAGRGLQLLFYSVGIGQISSEVPQNLSASRPQDRQFILSSKKLLLSDSGFYLCAWGRGDRGYTFGSGTRLTVV.

The chain employs TRBV7-2 and TRBJ2-7; D possibly corresponds to TRBD2 (5 bases). The CDR3 runs to 14 residues. V lost 5 bases, J lost 5 bases, and 16 bases lay in between. The germline CDR1 and CDR2 sequences are SGHTA and FQGNSA. Here the CDR3 reads CASSPGNIPHEQYF. CDR3 DNA sequence: TGTGCCAGCAGCCCCGGGAACATTCCCCACGAGCAGTACTTC.

The gene calls are TRBV4-1 and TRBJ2-1; TRBD1 matches at 8 bases. There are 14 residues in the CDR3. The junction had 9 bases not matched to a gene; V was cut back by 4 bases and J by 10 bases. Germline-derived CDR1 and CDR2 are MGHRA and YSYEKL. CDR3 protein: CASSLTGQGQEQFF. The CDR3 coding sequence is TGCGCCAGCAGCCTCACCGGACAGGGCCAAGAGCAGTTCTTC.

The chain employs TRBV6-5 and TRBJ2-3, with no clear D. In germline, CDR1 is MNHEY, CDR2 SVGAGI. V lost 6 bases and J 2 bases, leaving 9 bases between the germline ends. CDR3 length: 13 residues. The DNA for the CDR3 is TGTGCCAGCAGCCTACGAGTCACAGATACGCAGTATTTT. Translating it yields CASSLRVTDTQYF.

This clone was seen only a few times. This chain uses TRBV6-5 with TRBJ2-7, with 7 bases identical to TRBD2. Germline V gene data show CDR1 as MNHEY and CDR2 as SVGAGI. Unmatched junction bases numbered 11, after V lost 6 bases and J lost 6 bases. The CDR3 runs to 14 residues. In DNA form, the CDR3 reads TGTGCCAGCAGCTCAAACCGGTGGGGGGGCGAGCAGTACTTC. This translates into CASSSNRWGGEQYF.

The chain combines TRBV29-1 with TRBJ2-1; no definite D call. This CDR3 region has 12 residues. Germline lookup yields CDR1 SQVTM and CDR2 ANQGSEA. The CDR3 DNA is TGCAGGATAGCCCCCTCCTACAATGAGCAGTTCTTC. Protein: CRIAPSYNEQFF.

The V gene is TRBV9, the J gene TRBJ2-1; TRBD1 aligns across 7 bases. V gave up 3 bases and J gave up 4 bases; unmatched junction bases: 4. This CDR3 has 14 residues. Per germline, CDR1 SGDLS and CDR2 YYNGEE. This CDR3 reads CASSGGGTYNEQFF. The DNA for the CDR3 is TGTGCCAGCAGCGGAGGGGGCACTTACAATGAGCAGTTCTTC.

The gene calls are TRBV4-1 and TRBJ2-3, with 9 bases lining up with TRBD2. Germline assignment: CDR1 MGHRA and CDR2 YSYEKL. The CDR3 totals 14 residues. Trimming took 4 bases from V and 14 from J; bases not matched to a gene: 13. CDR3 sequence: CASSPGLANTQGYF. The CDR3 nucleotides read TGCGCCAGCAGCCCGGGACTAGCCAATACTCAGGGGTATTTT.

CDR3 coding DNA: TGTGCCAGCAGCTTATGGGCGGCGGGGGTAGGCAATCAGCCCCAGCATTTT. This sequence encodes CASSLWAAGVGNQPQHF. The rearrangement uses TRBV7-2 and TRBJ1-5, with D possibly matching TRBD1 (5 bases). With 2 bases removed from V and 2 bases from J, the gap between germline ends came to 16 bases. The CDR3 is 17 amino acids. Germline CDR1 is SGHTA and CDR2 is FQGNSA. Supplemented by reference TRBV7-2 and TRBJ1-5, the full variable domain reads GAGVSQSPSNKVTEKGKDVELRCDPISGHTALYWYRQSLGQGLEFLIYFQGNSAPDKSGLPSDRFSAERTGGSVSTLTIQRTQQEDSAVYLCASSLWAAGVGNQPQHFGDGTRLSIL.

This chain uses TRBV15 with TRBJ2-5; possibly TRBD1 for D (5 bases). The germline V and J ends were trimmed by 0 bases and 3 bases, with 5 bases remaining between them. The CDR3 runs to 13 residues. Germline lookup yields CDR1 LNHNV and CDR2 YYDKDF (reference sequence). Here the CDR3 DNA reads TGTGCCACCAGCAGAGAACAGGAAGAGACCCAGTACTTC. Translated, it gives CATSREQEETQYF.

The chain has TRBV27 and TRBJ1-4; a weak D match, TRBD1 (5 bases). Trimming pared 5 bases from V and 1 base from J, leaving 17 bases between. Per the germline V gene, CDR1 is MNHEY and CDR2 is SMNVEV (reference sequence). The CDR3 extends over 17 amino acids. CDR3 loop: CASSQHRDSITNEKLFF. CDR3 nucleotides: TGTGCCAGCAGTCAACACCGGGACTCCATAACTAATGAAAAACTGTTTTTT.

The chain is built from TRBV28 and TRBJ2-1, with 8 nucleotides matching TRBD2. Trimming cost V 3 bases and J 3 bases; bases outside gene matches: 10. CDR1 and CDR2 (germline): MDHEN, SYDVKM. This CDR3 has 17 residues. The CDR3 region has the DNA TGTGCCAGCAGTTTTCAGCCCGGGGGGGCCGGCTACAATGAGCAGTTCTTC. Translation gives CASSFQPGGAGYNEQFF.

This rearrangement joins TRBV10-2 to TRBJ1-5, with D possibly TRBD1 on 6 matching bases. Germline lookup yields CDR1 WSHSY and CDR2 SAAADI. The CDR3 is made up of 14 amino acids. The V gene lost 5 bases and the J gene lost 5 bases, with 13 bases spanning the gap. CDR3 DNA sequence: TGCGCCAGCAGTTCCCTACAGGGCCATCAGCCCCAGCATTTT. Its protein is CASSSLQGHQPQHF.

V usage is TRBV7-8 and J usage is TRBJ2-5, with 7 bases that match TRBD1. The CDR3 has 15 amino acids. The junction had 4 bases not matched to a gene; V was cut back by 3 bases and J by 0 bases. Per the germline V gene, CDR1 is SGHVS and CDR2 is FQNEAQ. This CDR3 reads CASSFRTGNQETQYF. CDR3 sequence (DNA): TGTGCCAGCAGCTTCCGGACAGGCAACCAAGAGACCCAGTACTTC. Using reference TRBV7-8 and TRBJ2-5 for the parts outside the CDR3, the full variable domain is GAGVSQSPRYKVAKRGQDVALRCDPISGHVSLFWYQQALGQGPEFLTYFQNEAQLDKSGLPSDRFFAERPEGSVSTLKIQRTQQEDSAVYLCASSFRTGNQETQYFGPGTRLLVL.

The chain uses TRBV28 and TRBJ1-2, with 12 nucleotides matching TRBD1. This CDR3 has 16 residues. The V segment lost 2 bases and the J segment 5 bases; nucleotides outside the gene matches: 6. Germline CDR1 reads MDHEN; CDR2 reads SYDVKM. CDR3 in amino acids: CASSLGPGQGAYGYTF. For the CDR3, the DNA is TGTGCCAGCAGTTTAGGACCGGGACAGGGGGCTTATGGCTACACCTTC.